This TCR beta chain was found in a study of T-cell reconstitution after alpha-beta-depleted transplantation in children (TCRdb year 2016). For the study in its entirety: Using TCR repertoire profiling, the study followed T-cell immune reconstitution in a quantitative way in children after TCRalphabeta/CD19-depleted allogeneic hematopoietic cell transplantation. Results the study describes overall, beyond this receptor: The frequencies of hyperexpanded clones fell over the following months, and after one year, T-cell counts and TCRbeta diversity were mostly attributed to newly produced T cells. In some patients, the high TCRbeta diversity seen at day 60 was put down to recipient T cells and intrathymic progenitors that had survived conditioning. About two months after transplant, the apparently early recovery of alphabetaT-cell counts reportedly depended on just several hundred clones that had expanded rapidly and came from non-depleted graft cells.

With respect to this clonotype: No antigen is known for it. Per-base quality was not reported, and no clone a single base away is much larger than it.

The library was obtained by PCR. The run used an Illumina HiSeq 2500. TCR libraries were prepared with molecular barcoding, using unique molecular identifiers to normalize TCRbeta repertoire quantification. TCRdb handled the public reads itself, with Q25 trimming in fastp and clone calling in MiXCR, and kept productive beta chains. Rows with a matching CDR3 protein are joined into one entry that keeps the most common DNA and genes. This sample comprises 45,000 to 70,000 distinct CDR3 sequences, 40% to 55% of them detected only once. In total, the top ten clones hold roughly 98% of the sample. The CDR3 runs 14 residues from the cysteine to the phenylalanine. Of the read, only the CDR3 DNA is kept; its 42 bases are in frame from base 1. CDR1 and CDR2 were assigned from the germline V gene as SGHAT and FQNNGV. V gives up 5 bases and J gives up 1 base, and the segment between their germline ends measures 12 bases.

The treatment or condition label, read with the paper, signifies: allogeneic hematopoietic cell transplantation with graft depleted of TCRalphabeta T cells and CD19 B cells. The children who served as transplant recipients had been given grafts of TCRalphabeta/CD19-depleted allogeneic hematopoietic cells. The TCR sequence derives from a male patient aged 10-17 years who had a stem cell transplant for acute lymphoblastic leukemia, so the T cells may come from the graft donor. The specimen was PBMCs, mostly from graft donor cells, collected 360 days after TCRalphabeta/CD19-depleted stem cell transplant. The sequence joins TRBV11-2 to TRBJ2-7; the D gene is perhaps TRBD2, from 7 matching bases. The CDR3 region reads CASSPEGGSYEQYF. The nucleotide sequence is TGTGCCAGCAGCCCCGAGGGGGGGTCCTACGAGCAGTACTTC.